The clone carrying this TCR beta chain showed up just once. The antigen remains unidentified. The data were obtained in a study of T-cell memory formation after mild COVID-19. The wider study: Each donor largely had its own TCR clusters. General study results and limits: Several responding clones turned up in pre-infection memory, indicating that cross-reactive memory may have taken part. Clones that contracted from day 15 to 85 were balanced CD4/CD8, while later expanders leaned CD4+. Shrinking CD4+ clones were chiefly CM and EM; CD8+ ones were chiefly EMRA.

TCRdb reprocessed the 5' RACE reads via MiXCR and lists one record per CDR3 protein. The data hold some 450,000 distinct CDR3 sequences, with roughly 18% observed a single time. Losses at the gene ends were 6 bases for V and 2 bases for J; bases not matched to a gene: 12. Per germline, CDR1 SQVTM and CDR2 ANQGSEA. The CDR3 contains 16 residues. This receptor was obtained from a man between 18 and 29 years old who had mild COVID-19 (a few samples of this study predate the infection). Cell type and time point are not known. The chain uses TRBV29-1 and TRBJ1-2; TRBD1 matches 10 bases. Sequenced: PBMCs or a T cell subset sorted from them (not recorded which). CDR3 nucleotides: TGCAGCGTCCCTGGGACAGGGGTCTTGAAGAACTATGGCTACACCTTC. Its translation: CSVPGTGVLKNYGYTF.